A selection of T cell receptor beta chains follows, all from one sample in a study of long-term antiretroviral therapy in people with HIV. TCRdb keeps only in-frame clones here, not all; method: immunoSEQ multiplex PCR. The data show around 21,000 clones, around 86% seen once. The sequencing here drew on unsorted PBMCs, taken 0.2 years before starting antiretroviral therapy. All receptors derive from a man between 18 and 29 years old with HIV. The CDR3 runs from the conserved cysteine through the conserved F or W. D genes are given only for firm matches. Rows give clone size only sometimes, using once, few, many, or a class for an expanded clone.

cdr3_length: 15
v_call: TRBV6-1
d_call: -
j_call: TRBJ1-2
clone_size: -
cdr3_aa: CASSEAPGHQYGYTF
cdr3_nt: TGTGCCAGCAGTGAAGCGCCGGGCCACCAATATGGCTACACCTTC

cdr3_length: 13
v_call: TRBV4-3
d_call: -
j_call: TRBJ1-2
clone_size: -
cdr3_aa: CASSQSSAGGYTF
cdr3_nt: TGCGCCAGCAGCCAATCATCTGCGGGTGGCTACACCTTC

cdr3_length: 15
v_call: TRBV7-9
d_call: TRBD2
j_call: TRBJ2-4
clone_size: -
cdr3_aa: CASSSSGVVKNIQYF
cdr3_nt: TGTGCCAGCAGCTCGAGCGGGGTGGTCAAAAACATTCAGTACTTC

cdr3_length: 14
v_call: TRBV6-5
d_call: -
j_call: TRBJ1-2
clone_size: -
cdr3_aa: CASSYSRGDYGYTF
cdr3_nt: TGTGCCAGCAGTTACTCGAGAGGGGACTATGGCTACACCTTC

cdr3_length: 13
v_call: TRBV6-5
d_call: TRBD2
j_call: TRBJ2-7
clone_size: -
cdr3_aa: CASSWGGVYEQYF
cdr3_nt: TGTGCCAGCAGTTGGGGGGGGGTCTACGAGCAGTACTTC

cdr3_length: 13
v_call: TRBV7-9
d_call: -
j_call: TRBJ1-1
clone_size: few
cdr3_aa: CASSFGGNTEAFF
cdr3_nt: TGTGCCAGCAGCTTTGGGGGTAACACTGAAGCTTTCTTT

cdr3_length: 12
v_call: TRBV19
d_call: -
j_call: TRBJ2-1
clone_size: -
cdr3_aa: CASRGPINEQFF
cdr3_nt: TGTGCCAGTAGGGGACCTATTAATGAGCAGTTCTTC

cdr3_length: 13
v_call: TRBV7-9
d_call: -
j_call: TRBJ1-4
clone_size: -
cdr3_aa: CASRERGGEKLFF
cdr3_nt: TGTGCCAGCAGGGAGAGGGGCGGCGAAAAACTGTTTTTT

cdr3_length: 13
v_call: TRBV28
d_call: -
j_call: TRBJ1-1
clone_size: -
cdr3_aa: CASRPFWGSEAFF
cdr3_nt: TGTGCCAGCAGGCCTTTTTGGGGGAGTGAAGCTTTCTTT

cdr3_length: 13
v_call: TRBV7-2
d_call: -
j_call: TRBJ2-7
clone_size: -
cdr3_aa: CASSSSAEYEQYF
cdr3_nt: TGTGCCAGTTCTTCCTCAGCGGAATACGAGCAGTACTTC

cdr3_length: 14
v_call: TRBV2
d_call: -
j_call: TRBJ1-5
clone_size: -
cdr3_aa: CASSTSTGNQPQHF
cdr3_nt: TGTGCCAGCAGTACCTCGACCGGCAATCAGCCCCAGCATTTT

cdr3_length: 11
v_call: TRBV7-9
d_call: -
j_call: TRBJ1-2
clone_size: -
cdr3_aa: CASSFQTDYTF
cdr3_nt: TGTGCCAGCAGCTTTCAGACAGACTACACCTTC

cdr3_length: 13
v_call: TRBV10-3
d_call: -
j_call: TRBJ2-7
clone_size: once
cdr3_aa: CAISDPGVGEQYF
cdr3_nt: TGTGCCATCAGTGACCCAGGGGTCGGAGAGCAGTACTTC

cdr3_length: 14
v_call: TRBV18
d_call: TRBD1
j_call: TRBJ1-4
clone_size: -
cdr3_aa: CASSRDRGEEKLFF
cdr3_nt: TGTGCCAGCTCACGTGACAGGGGAGAGGAAAAACTGTTTTTT

cdr3_length: 15
v_call: TRBV28
d_call: -
j_call: TRBJ1-5
clone_size: -
cdr3_aa: CASTPRGRDDQPQHF
cdr3_nt: TGTGCCAGCACCCCCCGGGGCAGGGACGATCAGCCCCAGCATTTT

cdr3_length: 13
v_call: TRBV25-1
d_call: -
j_call: TRBJ2-3
clone_size: -
cdr3_aa: CASSEYREGTQYF
cdr3_nt: TGTGCCAGCAGTGAATACAGGGAAGGTACGCAGTATTTT

cdr3_length: 16
v_call: TRBV5-1
d_call: TRBD2
j_call: TRBJ2-3
clone_size: -
cdr3_aa: CASSSGLAGHTDTQYF
cdr3_nt: TGCGCCAGCAGCTCGGGACTAGCGGGACACACAGATACGCAGTATTTT

cdr3_length: 17
v_call: TRBV7-9
d_call: -
j_call: TRBJ1-1
clone_size: -
cdr3_aa: CASSSLGQTNMNTEAFF
cdr3_nt: TGTGCCAGCAGCTCACTAGGACAGACGAACATGAACACTGAAGCTTTCTTT

cdr3_length: 15
v_call: TRBV10-3
d_call: -
j_call: TRBJ1-2
clone_size: -
cdr3_aa: CAISDRQATNYGYTF
cdr3_nt: TGTGCCATCAGTGACAGACAGGCCACTAACTATGGCTACACCTTC

cdr3_length: 17
v_call: TRBV18
d_call: -
j_call: TRBJ1-6
clone_size: -
cdr3_aa: CASSSGGGVGYNSPLHF
cdr3_nt: TGTGCCAGCTCGTCTGGGGGGGGTGTGGGATATAATTCACCCCTCCACTTT

cdr3_length: 15
v_call: TRBV5-1
d_call: -
j_call: TRBJ2-1
clone_size: -
cdr3_aa: CASSNPDGSYNEQFF
cdr3_nt: TGCGCCAGCAGTAATCCAGATGGCTCCTACAATGAGCAGTTCTTC

cdr3_length: 17
v_call: TRBV10-2
d_call: TRBD2
j_call: TRBJ2-2
clone_size: -
cdr3_aa: CASSPQAGGLRFGELFF
cdr3_nt: TGCGCCAGCAGTCCCCAAGCGGGGGGGCTCAGATTCGGGGAGCTGTTTTTT

cdr3_length: 16
v_call: TRBV5-8
d_call: TRBD2
j_call: TRBJ2-3
clone_size: -
cdr3_aa: CASSLSGGRAADTQYF
cdr3_nt: TGTGCCAGCAGCTTGTCCGGCGGGAGAGCGGCAGATACGCAGTATTTT

cdr3_length: 14
v_call: TRBV6-5
d_call: -
j_call: TRBJ1-5
clone_size: -
cdr3_aa: CASSRGTDGQPQHF
cdr3_nt: TGTGCCAGCAGCCGCGGGACGGACGGTCAGCCCCAGCATTTT

cdr3_length: 17
v_call: TRBV19
d_call: -
j_call: TRBJ1-1
clone_size: -
cdr3_aa: CASSIDRPAGPNTEAFF
cdr3_nt: TGTGCCAGTAGTATAGATCGACCGGCAGGGCCGAACACTGAAGCTTTCTTT

cdr3_length: 14
v_call: TRBV9
d_call: -
j_call: TRBJ1-1
clone_size: -
cdr3_aa: CASRLQTTATEAFF
cdr3_nt: TGTGCCAGCAGGTTACAGACCACCGCCACTGAAGCTTTCTTT

cdr3_length: 15
v_call: TRBV27
d_call: TRBD1
j_call: TRBJ1-1
clone_size: -
cdr3_aa: CASSLQTGLGTEAFF
cdr3_nt: TGTGCCAGCAGTCTCCAGACAGGGCTGGGGACTGAAGCTTTCTTT

cdr3_length: 14
v_call: TRBV27
d_call: TRBD1
j_call: TRBJ2-2
clone_size: -
cdr3_aa: CASRPGTATGELFF
cdr3_nt: TGTGCCAGCCGGCCCGGGACAGCCACCGGGGAGCTGTTTTTT

cdr3_length: 12
v_call: TRBV5-8
d_call: -
j_call: TRBJ2-5
clone_size: once
cdr3_aa: CASSGSGETQYF
cdr3_nt: TGTGCCAGCAGCGGGTCCGGGGAGACCCAGTACTTC

cdr3_length: 13
v_call: TRBV5-4
d_call: -
j_call: TRBJ2-7
clone_size: -
cdr3_aa: CASSFQGSYEQYF
cdr3_nt: TGTGCCAGCAGCTTCCAAGGGAGCTACGAGCAGTACTTC

cdr3_length: 15
v_call: TRBV11-2
d_call: -
j_call: TRBJ2-3
clone_size: -
cdr3_aa: CASSLVGSRTDTQYF
cdr3_nt: TGTGCCAGCAGCTTAGTCGGCTCCCGGACAGATACGCAGTATTTT

cdr3_length: 14
v_call: TRBV6-5
d_call: -
j_call: TRBJ2-7
clone_size: -
cdr3_aa: CASSPRTAAYEQYF
cdr3_nt: TGTGCCAGCAGCCCTCGTACAGCAGCCTACGAGCAGTACTTC

cdr3_length: 16
v_call: TRBV5-4
d_call: TRBD2
j_call: TRBJ2-7
clone_size: once
cdr3_aa: CASSLATGLGAYEQYF
cdr3_nt: TGTGCCAGCAGCTTGGCCACGGGACTAGGAGCCTACGAGCAGTACTTC

cdr3_length: 13
v_call: TRBV14
d_call: -
j_call: TRBJ1-4
clone_size: -
cdr3_aa: CASSQSGVEKLFF
cdr3_nt: TGTGCCAGCAGCCAATCCGGGGTCGAAAAACTGTTTTTT

cdr3_length: 14
v_call: TRBV10-3
d_call: -
j_call: TRBJ1-6
clone_size: once
cdr3_aa: CAISAPGSDSPLHF
cdr3_nt: TGTGCCATCAGTGCCCCAGGGTCCGATTCACCCCTCCACTTT

cdr3_length: 15
v_call: TRBV7-9
d_call: TRBD2
j_call: TRBJ2-1
clone_size: -
cdr3_aa: CASSLGLAAYNEQFF
cdr3_nt: TGTGCCAGCAGCTTAGGGCTAGCGGCTTACAATGAGCAGTTCTTC

cdr3_length: 15
v_call: TRBV4-1
d_call: -
j_call: TRBJ1-6
clone_size: -
cdr3_aa: CASSQRTGAYSPLHF
cdr3_nt: TGCGCCAGCAGCCAAAGGACCGGGGCATATTCACCCCTCCACTTT

cdr3_length: 16
v_call: TRBV5-4
d_call: TRBD2
j_call: TRBJ2-3
clone_size: once
cdr3_aa: CASSSLAGGSTDTQYF
cdr3_nt: TGTGCCAGCAGCTCCTTAGCGGGGGGAAGCACAGATACGCAGTATTTT

cdr3_length: 13
v_call: TRBV7-2
d_call: -
j_call: TRBJ2-7
clone_size: -
cdr3_aa: CASSTSQGWEQYF
cdr3_nt: TGTGCCAGCAGCACATCTCAGGGGTGGGAGCAGTACTTC

cdr3_length: 14
v_call: TRBV5-6
d_call: -
j_call: TRBJ2-1
clone_size: -
cdr3_aa: CASSSKGLYNEQFF
cdr3_nt: TGTGCCAGCAGCTCGAAGGGCCTCTACAATGAGCAGTTCTTC

cdr3_length: 16
v_call: TRBV15
d_call: -
j_call: TRBJ2-2
clone_size: -
cdr3_aa: CATSRDQRPNTGELFF
cdr3_nt: TGTGCCACCAGCAGAGACCAGCGACCGAACACCGGGGAGCTGTTTTTT

cdr3_length: 13
v_call: TRBV7-6
d_call: TRBD1
j_call: TRBJ2-3
clone_size: -
cdr3_aa: CASSDRDRDTQYF
cdr3_nt: TGTGCCAGCAGCGACCGGGACAGAGATACGCAGTATTTT

cdr3_length: 12
v_call: TRBV5-6
d_call: TRBD1
j_call: TRBJ1-2
clone_size: -
cdr3_aa: CASSLVQGGYTF
cdr3_nt: TGTGCCAGCAGCTTGGTACAGGGGGGCTACACCTTC

cdr3_length: 17
v_call: TRBV11-3
d_call: TRBD2
j_call: TRBJ2-1
clone_size: -
cdr3_aa: CASSRTSGRELYNEQFF
cdr3_nt: TGTGCCAGCAGCAGAACTAGCGGGAGGGAGTTGTACAATGAGCAGTTCTTC

cdr3_length: 11
v_call: TRBV29-1
d_call: -
j_call: TRBJ1-2
clone_size: -
cdr3_aa: CSVDGEDGYTF
cdr3_nt: TGCAGCGTTGATGGGGAGGATGGCTACACCTTC

cdr3_length: 13
v_call: TRBV5-3
d_call: -
j_call: TRBJ1-1
clone_size: -
cdr3_aa: CAIQGLTNTEAFF
cdr3_nt: TGTGCCATCCAGGGTTTGACGAACACTGAAGCTTTCTTT

cdr3_length: 15
v_call: TRBV5-4
d_call: -
j_call: TRBJ2-1
clone_size: -
cdr3_aa: CASSLFSGLYNEQFF
cdr3_nt: TGTGCCAGCAGCTTGTTCTCGGGGCTCTACAATGAGCAGTTCTTC

cdr3_length: 12
v_call: TRBV15
d_call: -
j_call: TRBJ1-1
clone_size: -
cdr3_aa: CATSRVEGLAFF
cdr3_nt: TGTGCCACCAGCAGAGTTGAAGGGTTAGCTTTCTTT